This TCR beta chain was retrieved from a study of control samples from healthy donors and cancer patients. Clones were read by immunoSEQ multiplex PCR, and TCRdb kept only the in-frame ones, dropping some. In the table there are fewer than 250,000 clones, about 90% of which are singletons. This CDR3 contains 15 residues. Trimming removed 7 bases at V and 0 bases at J, with 14 bases between. Germline CDR1 is SNHLY and CDR2 is FYNNEI. This chain uses TRBV2 with TRBJ2-3; a possible D gene is TRBD1 (6 bases). The sequenced sample consisted of blood. The receptor's source is a young man in good health. The CDR3 reads CASNGEGVSTDTQYF. DNA of the CDR3: TGTGCCAGCAATGGAGAGGGGGTGAGCACAGATACGCAGTATTTT. The entire variable domain, with the rest obtained from reference TRBV2 and TRBJ2-3, is as follows: EPEVTQTPSHQVTQMGQEVILRCVPISNHLYFYWYRQILGQKVEFLVSFYNNEISEKSEIFDDQFSVERPDGSNFTLKIRSTKLEDSAMYFCASNGEGVSTDTQYFGPGTRLTVL.